What follows describes a single T cell receptor beta chain. Original methodology: Reference gene primer amplification yielded estimated nucleated cell counts. Sequenced by immunoSEQ multiplex PCR; TCRdb stores in-frame clones only, minus some. V and J calls and clone size follow that table, whereas D and trimming were derived from the DNA. The sample contains around 170,000 clones, about 80% of which appear only once. This sample was taken from a study of blood T cell repertoires in COVID-19. Study-wide context: PBMCs, B-cell-depleted T cells, or T cells provided the cDNA or gDNA that made up the material.

Assignment of participants to cohorts was predicated upon participant-reported clinical history. Looked up from germline, CDR1 is MGHRA and CDR2 is YSYEKL. The CDR3 has 15 amino acids. V lost 0 bases, J lost 5 bases, and 4 bases stayed unmatched. This clonotype was sampled from a man aged 50-60 years who had recovered from COVID-19. The rearrangement links TRBV4-1 to TRBJ1-5, with TRBD1 identical over 7 bases. The source material was PBMCs or T cells enriched from blood (not recorded which). The CDR3 coding sequence is TGCGCCAGCAGCCAAGATAGGCAGGGGGATCAGCCCCAGCATTTT. This translates into CASSQDRQGDQPQHF.